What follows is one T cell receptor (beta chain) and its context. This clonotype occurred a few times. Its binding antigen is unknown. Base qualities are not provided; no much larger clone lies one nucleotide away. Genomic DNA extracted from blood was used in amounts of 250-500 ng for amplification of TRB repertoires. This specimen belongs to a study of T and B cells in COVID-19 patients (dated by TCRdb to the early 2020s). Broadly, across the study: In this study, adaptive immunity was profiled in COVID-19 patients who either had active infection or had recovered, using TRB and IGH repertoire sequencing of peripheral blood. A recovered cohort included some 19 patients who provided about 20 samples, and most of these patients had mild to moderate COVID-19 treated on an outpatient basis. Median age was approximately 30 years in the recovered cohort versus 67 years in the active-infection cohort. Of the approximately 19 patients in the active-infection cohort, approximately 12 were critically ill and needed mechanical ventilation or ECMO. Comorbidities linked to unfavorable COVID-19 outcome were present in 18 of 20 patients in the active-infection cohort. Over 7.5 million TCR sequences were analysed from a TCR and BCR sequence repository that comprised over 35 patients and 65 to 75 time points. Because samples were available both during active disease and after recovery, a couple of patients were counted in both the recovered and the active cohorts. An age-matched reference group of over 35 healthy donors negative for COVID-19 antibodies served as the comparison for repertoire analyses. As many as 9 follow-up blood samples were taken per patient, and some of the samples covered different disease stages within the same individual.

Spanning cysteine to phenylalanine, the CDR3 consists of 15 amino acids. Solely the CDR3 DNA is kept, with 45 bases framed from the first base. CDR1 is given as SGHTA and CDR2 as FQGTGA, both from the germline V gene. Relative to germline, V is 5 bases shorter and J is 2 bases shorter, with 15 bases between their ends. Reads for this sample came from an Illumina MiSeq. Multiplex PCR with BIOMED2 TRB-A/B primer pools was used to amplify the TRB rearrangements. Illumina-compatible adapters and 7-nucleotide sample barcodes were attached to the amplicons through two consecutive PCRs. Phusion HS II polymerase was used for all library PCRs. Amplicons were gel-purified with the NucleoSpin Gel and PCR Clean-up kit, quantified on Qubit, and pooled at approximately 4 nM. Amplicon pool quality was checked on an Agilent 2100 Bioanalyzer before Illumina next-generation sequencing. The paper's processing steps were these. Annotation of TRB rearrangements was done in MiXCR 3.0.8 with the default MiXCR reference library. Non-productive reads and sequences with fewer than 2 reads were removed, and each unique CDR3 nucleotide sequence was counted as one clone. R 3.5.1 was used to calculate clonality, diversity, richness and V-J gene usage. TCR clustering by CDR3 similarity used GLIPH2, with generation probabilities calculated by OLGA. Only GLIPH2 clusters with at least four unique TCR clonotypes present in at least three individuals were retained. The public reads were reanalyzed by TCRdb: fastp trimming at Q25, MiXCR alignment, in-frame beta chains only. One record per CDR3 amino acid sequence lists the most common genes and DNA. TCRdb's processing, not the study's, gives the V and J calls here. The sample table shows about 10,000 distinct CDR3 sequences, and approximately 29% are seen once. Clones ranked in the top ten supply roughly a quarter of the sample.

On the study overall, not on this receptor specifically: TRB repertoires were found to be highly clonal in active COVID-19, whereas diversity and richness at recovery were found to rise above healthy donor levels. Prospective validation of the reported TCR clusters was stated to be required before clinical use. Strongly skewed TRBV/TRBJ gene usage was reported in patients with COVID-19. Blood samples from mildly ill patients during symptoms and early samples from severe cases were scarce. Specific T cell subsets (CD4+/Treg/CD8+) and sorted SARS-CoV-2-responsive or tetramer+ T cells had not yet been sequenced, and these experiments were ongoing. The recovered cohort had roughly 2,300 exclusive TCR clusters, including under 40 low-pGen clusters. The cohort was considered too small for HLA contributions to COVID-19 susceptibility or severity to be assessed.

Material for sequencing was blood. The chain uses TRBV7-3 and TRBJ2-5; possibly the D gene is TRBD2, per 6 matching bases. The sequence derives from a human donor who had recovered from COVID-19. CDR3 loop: CASSPRAGTQETQYF. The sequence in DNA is TGTGCCAGCAGCCCCCGGGCAGGGACTCAAGAGACCCAGTACTTC.